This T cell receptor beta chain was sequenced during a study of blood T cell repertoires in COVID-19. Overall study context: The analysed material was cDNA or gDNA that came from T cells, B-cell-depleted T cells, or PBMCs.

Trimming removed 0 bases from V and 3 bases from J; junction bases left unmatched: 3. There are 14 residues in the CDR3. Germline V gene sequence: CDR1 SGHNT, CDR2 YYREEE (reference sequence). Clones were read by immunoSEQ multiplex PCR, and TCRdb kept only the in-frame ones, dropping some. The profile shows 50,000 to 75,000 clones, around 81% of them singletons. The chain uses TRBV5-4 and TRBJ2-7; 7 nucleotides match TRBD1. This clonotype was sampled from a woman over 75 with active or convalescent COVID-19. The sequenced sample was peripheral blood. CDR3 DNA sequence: TGTGCCAGCAGCTTGGACAGGGGAAACTACGAGCAGTACTTC. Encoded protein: CASSLDRGNYEQYF. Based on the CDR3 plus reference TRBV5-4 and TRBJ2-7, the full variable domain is ETGVTQSPTHLIKTRGQQVTLRCSSQSGHNTVSWYQQALGQGPQFIFQYYREEENGRGNFPPRFSGLQFPNYSSELNVNALELDDSALYLCASSLDRGNYEQYFGPGTRLTVT.